Listed here are 9 T cell receptor beta chains from one sample, sequenced in a study of T cells after yellow fever vaccination. TCRdb processed the 5' RACE reads anew with MiXCR; each CDR3 protein has one entry. The sample consists of more than 300,000 distinct CDR3 sequences, 4% to 5.5% of them appearing once. The sequences come from PBMCs, collected 15 days after the yellow fever booster vaccination. Every receptor here comes from a man aged 18 to 29 who received the YFV17D yellow fever vaccine.

This clonotype was detected many times. This chain joins TRBV19 and TRBJ1-1; 8 positions agree with TRBD1. J gave up 4 bases and V 5 bases, and 9 bases lay outside the gene matches. The CDR3 extends over 15 amino acids. The germline V gene has CDR1 LNHDA and CDR2 SQIVND (reference sequence). DNA of the CDR3: TGTGCCAGTAGTGCGCCCAGGGGGCCGGCCACTGAAGCTTTCTTT. This gives the protein CASSAPRGPATEAFF. The variable domain in full, with the rest retrieved from reference TRBV19 and TRBJ1-1, is DGGITQSPKYLFRKEGQNVTLSCEQNLNHDAMYWYRQDPGQGLRLIYYSQIVNDFQKGDIAEGYSVSREKKESFPLTVTSAQKNPTAFYLCASSAPRGPATEAFFGQGTRLTVV.

This clonotype was seen ten or more times. The chain uses TRBV27 and TRBJ2-1; TRBD2 matches at 14 bases. This CDR3 region has 16 residues. Germline V gene data show CDR1 as MNHEY and CDR2 as SMNVEV (reference sequence). The junction had 9 bases not matched to a gene; V was cut back by 5 bases and J by 9 bases. The CDR3 spells CASSRLGTSGGGEQFF. For the CDR3, the DNA is TGTGCCAGCAGTCGCCTCGGGACTAGCGGGGGTGGTGAGCAGTTCTTC.

This clonotype was picked up many times. CDR3 residues: CASSPRVDNEQFF. The CDR3 nucleotides read TGTGCCAGCAGCCCCAGGGTAGACAATGAGCAGTTCTTC. The gene calls are TRBV7-6 and TRBJ2-1; D might be TRBD1 (5 bases). The CDR3 is 13 residues long. CDR1 is SGHVS and CDR2 is FNYEAQ in the germline V gene. V was cut by 5 bases and J by 5 bases, with 10 bases left in between.

A few counts support this clonotype. The chain couples TRBV5-1 to TRBJ2-5, with D perhaps TRBD1 (5 bases). This CDR3 has 14 amino acids. Germline assignment: CDR1 SGHRS and CDR2 YFSETQ. Trimming pared 4 bases from V and 7 bases from J, leaving 17 bases between. Written as DNA, the CDR3 is TGCGCCAGCAGCCCGCGACAGCAAAGGGTGACCCAGTACTTC. This gives the protein CASSPRQQRVTQYF.

This clonotype was counted only a few times. J is TRBJ1-1 and V is TRBV6-6, with a weak D call TRBD1 (5 bases). Germline assignment: CDR1 MNHNY and CDR2 SVGAGI (reference sequence). CDR3 length equals 11 residues. Trimming shortened V by 2 bases and J by 7 bases, and 5 bases separated the two germline ends. The CDR3 nucleotides are TGTGCCAGCAGTTACGGGGGTGAAGCTTTCTTT. Its translation is CASSYGGEAFF.

Ten or more counts support this clonotype. J is TRBJ1-1 and V is TRBV20-1; D gene ambiguous. CDR3 length: 10 amino acids. CDR1 is DFQATT, CDR2 SNEGSKA, per germline (reference sequence). Trimming removed 2 bases from V and 5 bases from J, with 3 bases in between. For the CDR3, the DNA is TGCAGTGCTAGAATTACTGAAGCTTTCTTT. Encoded protein: CSARITEAFF.

This clonotype occurred a few times. The chain has TRBV20-1 and TRBJ2-5, with 8 nucleotides matching TRBD1. There are 15 residues in the CDR3. Trimming removed 0 bases from V and 1 base from J; junction bases left unmatched: 4. CDR1 is DFQATT, CDR2 SNEGSKA, per germline (reference sequence). This chain's CDR3 is CSARDSGTGQETQYF. For the CDR3, the DNA is TGCAGTGCTAGAGATTCCGGGACAGGCCAAGAGACCCAGTACTTC.

This clonotype was recorded many times. The CDR3 region has the DNA TGCAGTGCTAGAGACCAGGGGGCCCTTTTTCAAGAGACCCAGTACTTC. It translates to CSARDQGALFQETQYF. This sequence joins TRBV20-1 and TRBJ2-5; 8 bases map to TRBD1. With V trimmed by 0 bases and J by 2 bases, 8 bases remained unmatched. Germline CDR1 DFQATT, CDR2 SNEGSKA (reference sequence). This CDR3 contains 16 residues.

This clonotype was observed many times. The chain carries TRBV5-5 and TRBJ2-7, with unresolved D. The CDR3 is 14 residues long. The germline V and J ends were trimmed by 2 bases and 4 bases, with 13 bases remaining between them. The germline V gene has CDR1 SGHKS and CDR2 YYEKEE (reference sequence). CDR3 in amino acids: CASSLLETTYEQYV. In nucleotides, the CDR3 is TGTGCCAGCAGCTTATTGGAAACCACATACGAGCAGTACGTC.